The entry that follows covers one T cell receptor beta chain sequence. The sample is drawn from a study of blood T cell repertoires in COVID-19. Study details: Acute and convalescent COVID-19 specimens originated in the United States, Italy and Spain.

Original methodology: Reference gene primer amplification gave nucleated cell count estimates. The repertoire was sequenced with immunoSEQ multiplex PCR; TCRdb's copy has only in-frame clones and lacks some. That table furnishes V, J and clone size, whereas the DNA furnished D and trimming. The repertoire holds hundreds of thousands of clones, with approximately 86% as singletons. This CDR3 is built from 15 residues. J lost 3 bases, V lost 2 bases, and 2 bases had no gene match. Germline V gene lookup returns CDR1 SGHRS and CDR2 YFSETQ. The sequenced material came from PBMCs or T cells enriched from blood (not recorded which). The sequence was obtained from a woman aged 50 to 65 with acute COVID-19. The chain couples TRBV5-1 to TRBJ2-1, with 10 bases fitting TRBD2. This CDR3 is CASSFGLADYNEQFF. The CDR3 region has the DNA TGCGCCAGCAGCTTCGGACTAGCGGACTACAATGAGCAGTTCTTC.